This section outlines one T cell receptor beta chain sequence together with its context. Its antigen is unknown. MiXCR, run by TCRdb on the 5' RACE reads, gives a single entry per CDR3 protein. There are more than 1.5 million distinct CDR3 sequences in the sample; less than 35% occur only once, and over 0.25% lies in the top ten. This entry belongs to a study of identical twins. Trimming removed 4 bases from V and 2 bases from J; junction bases left unmatched: 10. The germline gives CDR1 MGHRA, CDR2 YSYEKL. The CDR3 has 17 amino acids. Study-wide points: There was an excess of low generation probability in the out-of-frame alpha sequences that twins shared. Beta out-of-frame sequences displayed a weaker excess of sharing between twins. There is a chance that invariant MAIT and iNKT cells partially muddied zero-insertion analyses. Carriage of fewer insertions was seen in abundant cord blood beta clonotypes, whereas memory repertoires showed none.

This receptor was identified in a newborn girl in good health. Sample: cord blood. The genes are TRBV4-1 and TRBJ2-3; TRBD2 aligns across 9 bases. The CDR3 region is CASSRSGTSSFTDTQYF. CDR3 DNA: TGCGCCAGCAGCCGATCAGGGACTAGCTCTTTCACAGATACGCAGTATTTT.